This is a list of T cell receptor beta chains from one sample in a study of blood T cell repertoires in COVID-19. Sequencing was performed with immunoSEQ multiplex PCR; in TCRdb, only in-frame clones are kept and a portion is missing. The repertoire holds 160,000 or so clones, with 75% to 85% as singletons. Sequences were obtained from peripheral blood. The receptors come from a woman aged 55-69 years with COVID-19, enrolled during active disease. CDR3s include the opening cysteine and the closing phenylalanine or tryptophan. Each record gives: D gene, J gene, V gene, clone size, CDR3 protein, CDR3 DNA. A D gene is named only where the DNA matches it firmly. For some rows the clone size is stated as once, few or many, or as a class when expanded; others skip it.

D gene: TRBD1
J gene: TRBJ2-5
V gene: TRBV5-1
clone size: -
CDR3 protein: CASSRSGTGQETQYF
CDR3 DNA: TGCGCCAGCAGCAGATCCGGGACAGGCCAAGAGACCCAGTACTTC

D gene: -
J gene: TRBJ1-1
V gene: TRBV7-3
clone size: few
CDR3 protein: CASSLTGGGNTEAFF
CDR3 DNA: TGTGCCAGCAGCTTAACGGGCGGGGGCAACACTGAAGCTTTCTTT

D gene: TRBD2
J gene: TRBJ2-2
V gene: TRBV7-2
clone size: few
CDR3 protein: CASSLDTSGLNTGELFF
CDR3 DNA: TGTGCCAGCAGCTTAGATACTAGCGGGCTGAACACCGGGGAGCTGTTTTTT

D gene: TRBD1
J gene: TRBJ1-2
V gene: TRBV29-1
clone size: -
CDR3 protein: CSVFEGDSYGYTF
CDR3 DNA: TGCAGCGTTTTCGAGGGGGACAGCTATGGCTACACCTTC

D gene: TRBD1
J gene: TRBJ2-2
V gene: TRBV11-3
clone size: -
CDR3 protein: CASSPGPGQGRGAGTGELFF
CDR3 DNA: TGTGCCAGCAGCCCGGGCCCGGGACAGGGAAGAGGGGCCGGCACCGGGGAGCTGTTTTTT

D gene: TRBD1
J gene: TRBJ1-4
V gene: TRBV6-6
clone size: -
CDR3 protein: CASSTGQASYNEKLFF
CDR3 DNA: TGTGCCAGCAGTACGGGACAGGCTAGCTATAATGAAAAACTGTTTTTT

D gene: -
J gene: TRBJ2-7
V gene: TRBV7-6
clone size: once
CDR3 protein: CASSSQGYEQYF
CDR3 DNA: TGTGCCAGCAGCTCTCAGGGTTACGAGCAGTACTTC

D gene: TRBD1
J gene: TRBJ2-5
V gene: TRBV29-1
clone size: -
CDR3 protein: CSARQGRETQYF
CDR3 DNA: TGCAGCGCCAGACAGGGAAGAGAGACCCAGTACTTC

D gene: -
J gene: TRBJ2-7
V gene: TRBV10-1
clone size: -
CDR3 protein: CASTSRAGGIPYEQYF
CDR3 DNA: TGCGCCAGCACGTCGAGGGCCGGCGGGATCCCCTACGAGCAGTACTTC

D gene: TRBD2
J gene: TRBJ2-3
V gene: TRBV15
clone size: few
CDR3 protein: CATSSGGVADTQYF
CDR3 DNA: TGTGCCACCAGTAGCGGGGGGGTCGCAGATACGCAGTATTTT

D gene: -
J gene: TRBJ1-1
V gene: TRBV29-1
clone size: -
CDR3 protein: CSVDRVNTEAFF
CDR3 DNA: TGCAGCGTTGACAGGGTTAACACTGAAGCTTTCTTT

D gene: -
J gene: TRBJ2-5
V gene: TRBV5-1
clone size: -
CDR3 protein: CASSYNRAQETQYF
CDR3 DNA: TGCGCCAGCAGTTATAACAGGGCCCAAGAGACCCAGTACTTC

D gene: TRBD1
J gene: TRBJ1-1
V gene: TRBV28
clone size: -
CDR3 protein: CASRGTGGRGTEAFF
CDR3 DNA: TGTGCCAGCAGGGGGACAGGGGGCCGGGGCACTGAAGCTTTCTTT

D gene: -
J gene: TRBJ2-7
V gene: TRBV28
clone size: -
CDR3 protein: CASSAFPYEQYF
CDR3 DNA: TGTGCCAGCAGCGCGTTCCCCTACGAGCAGTACTTC

D gene: -
J gene: TRBJ2-7
V gene: TRBV7-2
clone size: -
CDR3 protein: CASSFSWAQNYEQYF
CDR3 DNA: TGTGCCAGCAGCTTCTCCTGGGCACAAAACTACGAGCAGTACTTC

D gene: -
J gene: TRBJ2-1
V gene: TRBV5-5
clone size: few
CDR3 protein: CASSPYNEQFF
CDR3 DNA: TGTGCCAGCAGCCCTTACAATGAGCAGTTCTTC

D gene: -
J gene: TRBJ2-3
V gene: TRBV19
clone size: -
CDR3 protein: CASSIRGDTQYF
CDR3 DNA: TGTGCCAGTAGTATTCGCGGAGATACGCAGTATTTT

D gene: TRBD1
J gene: TRBJ2-5
V gene: TRBV5-1
clone size: -
CDR3 protein: CASSLSGGKETQYF
CDR3 DNA: TGCGCCAGCAGCCTTTCAGGGGGAAAAGAGACCCAGTACTTC

D gene: -
J gene: TRBJ1-1
V gene: TRBV25-1
clone size: -
CDR3 protein: CASRYGMNTEAFF
CDR3 DNA: TGTGCCAGCAGGTACGGGATGAACACTGAAGCTTTCTTT

D gene: TRBD1
J gene: TRBJ2-7
V gene: TRBV6-5
clone size: -
CDR3 protein: CASSPLDRDWEQYF
CDR3 DNA: TGTGCCAGCAGTCCCCTTGACAGGGATTGGGAGCAGTACTTC

D gene: -
J gene: TRBJ2-3
V gene: TRBV7-9
clone size: -
CDR3 protein: CASSALTTDTQYF
CDR3 DNA: TGTGCCAGCAGCGCCCTAACGACAGATACGCAGTATTTT

D gene: -
J gene: TRBJ1-6
V gene: TRBV25-1
clone size: -
CDR3 protein: CASQQKGDFIWGSPLHF
CDR3 DNA: TGTGCCAGCCAACAAAAAGGGGATTTTATATGGGGTTCACCCCTCCACTTT

D gene: -
J gene: TRBJ1-5
V gene: TRBV11-2
clone size: once
CDR3 protein: CASSLDPGQPQHF
CDR3 DNA: TGTGCCAGCAGCTTAGATCCGGGGCAGCCCCAGCATTTT

D gene: -
J gene: TRBJ2-5
V gene: TRBV9
clone size: -
CDR3 protein: CASSVATGYQETQYF
CDR3 DNA: TGTGCCAGCAGCGTAGCTACAGGGTACCAAGAGACCCAGTACTTC

D gene: -
J gene: TRBJ2-6
V gene: TRBV4-2
clone size: -
CDR3 protein: CASSQVGGANVLTF
CDR3 DNA: TGTGCCAGCAGCCAAGTCGGGGGGGCCAACGTCCTGACTTTC

D gene: -
J gene: TRBJ2-1
V gene: TRBV3-1/TRBV3-2
clone size: -
CDR3 protein: CASSQDAGKGNEQFF
CDR3 DNA: TGTGCCAGCAGCCAAGATGCCGGGAAAGGGAATGAGCAGTTCTTC